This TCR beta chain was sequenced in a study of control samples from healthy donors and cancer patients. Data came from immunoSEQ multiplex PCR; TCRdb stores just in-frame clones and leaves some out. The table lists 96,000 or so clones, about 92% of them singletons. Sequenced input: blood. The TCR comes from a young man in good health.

The CDR3 protein is CASSPLGNTGELFF. The DNA for the CDR3 is TGTGCCAGTAGTCCCTTAGGTAACACCGGGGAGCTGTTTTTT. The V call is TRBV19, the J call TRBJ2-2, with D unresolved. This CDR3 has 14 residues. The germline V gene has CDR1 LNHDA and CDR2 SQIVND (reference sequence). The ends were cut back, 5 bases at V and 2 bases at J, with 9 bases in the middle.